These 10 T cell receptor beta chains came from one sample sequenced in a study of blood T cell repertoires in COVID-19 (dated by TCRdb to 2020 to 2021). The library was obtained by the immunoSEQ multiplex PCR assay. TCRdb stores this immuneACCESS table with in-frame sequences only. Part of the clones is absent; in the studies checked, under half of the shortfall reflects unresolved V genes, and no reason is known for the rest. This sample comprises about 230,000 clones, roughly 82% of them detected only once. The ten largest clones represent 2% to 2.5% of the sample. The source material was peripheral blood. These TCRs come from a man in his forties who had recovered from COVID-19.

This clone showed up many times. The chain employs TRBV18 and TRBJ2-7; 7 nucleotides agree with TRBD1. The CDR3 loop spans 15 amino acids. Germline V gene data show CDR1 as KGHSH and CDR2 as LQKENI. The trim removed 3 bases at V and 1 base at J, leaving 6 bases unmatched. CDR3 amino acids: CASSPPGQLSYEQYF. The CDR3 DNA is TGTGCCAGCTCACCCCCGGGACAGCTTTCCTACGAGCAGTACTTC.

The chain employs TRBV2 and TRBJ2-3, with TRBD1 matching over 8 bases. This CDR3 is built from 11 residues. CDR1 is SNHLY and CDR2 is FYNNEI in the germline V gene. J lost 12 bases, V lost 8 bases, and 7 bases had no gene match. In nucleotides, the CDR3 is TGTGCCAGCTCGGACAGGGATTCCCAGTATTTT. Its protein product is CASSDRDSQYF. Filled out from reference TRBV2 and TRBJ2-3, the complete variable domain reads EPEVTQTPSHQVTQMGQEVILRCVPISNHLYFYWYRQILGQKVEFLVSFYNNEISEKSEIFDDQFSVERPDGSNFTLKIRSTKLEDSAMYFCASSDRDSQYFGPGTRLTVL.

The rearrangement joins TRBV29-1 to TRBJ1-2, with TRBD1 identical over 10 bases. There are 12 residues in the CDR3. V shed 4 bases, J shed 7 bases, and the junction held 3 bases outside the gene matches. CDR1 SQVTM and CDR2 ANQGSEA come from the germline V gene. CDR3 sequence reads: CSVATGGGGYTF. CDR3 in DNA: TGCAGCGTTGCGACAGGGGGCGGTGGCTACACCTTC.

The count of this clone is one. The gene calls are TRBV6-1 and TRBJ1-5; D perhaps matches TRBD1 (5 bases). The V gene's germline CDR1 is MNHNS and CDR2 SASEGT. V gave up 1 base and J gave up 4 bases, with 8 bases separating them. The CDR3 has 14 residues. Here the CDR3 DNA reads TGTGCCAGCAGTGAAGTGTGGACAAATCAGCCCCAGCATTTT. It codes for CASSEVWTNQPQHF.

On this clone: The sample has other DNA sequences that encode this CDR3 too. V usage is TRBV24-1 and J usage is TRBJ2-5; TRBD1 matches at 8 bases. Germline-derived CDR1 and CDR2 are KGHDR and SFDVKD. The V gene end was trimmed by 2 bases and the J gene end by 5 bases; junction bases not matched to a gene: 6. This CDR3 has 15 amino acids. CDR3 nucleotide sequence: TGTGCCACCAGTGATTCGCAGGGGGCCGGGGAGACCCAGTACTTC. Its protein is CATSDSQGAGETQYF.

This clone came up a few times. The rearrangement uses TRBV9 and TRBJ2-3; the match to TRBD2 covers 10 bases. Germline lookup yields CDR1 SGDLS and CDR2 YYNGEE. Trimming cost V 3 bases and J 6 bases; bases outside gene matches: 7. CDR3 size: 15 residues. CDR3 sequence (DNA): TGTGCCAGCAGCGCCTCTAGCGGGAGTACTGATACGCAGTATTTT. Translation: CASSASSGSTDTQYF.

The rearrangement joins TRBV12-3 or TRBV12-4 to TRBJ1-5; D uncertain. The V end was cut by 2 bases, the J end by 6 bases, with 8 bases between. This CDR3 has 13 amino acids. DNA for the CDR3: TGTGCCAGCAGTTTAACGGCGGCTCAGCCCCAGCATTTT. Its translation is CASSLTAAQPQHF.

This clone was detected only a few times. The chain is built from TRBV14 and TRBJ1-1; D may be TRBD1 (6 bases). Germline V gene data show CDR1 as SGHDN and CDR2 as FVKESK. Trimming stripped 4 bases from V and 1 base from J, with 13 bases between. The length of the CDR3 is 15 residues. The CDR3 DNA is TGTGCCAGCAGCCCGACAGGAATCGGGAACACTGAAGCTTTCTTT. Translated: CASSPTGIGNTEAFF.

The CDR3 spells CASSRGTSGRRRGEQFF. For the CDR3, the DNA is TGCGCCAGCAGCCGGGGGACTAGCGGGAGGCGAAGGGGTGAGCAGTTCTTC. The chain joins TRBV4-3 to TRBJ2-1; 15 bases match TRBD2. CDR3 size: 17 residues. Per the germline V gene, CDR1 is LGHNA and CDR2 is YSLEER. Losses at the gene ends were 4 bases for V and 9 bases for J; bases not matched to a gene: 10.

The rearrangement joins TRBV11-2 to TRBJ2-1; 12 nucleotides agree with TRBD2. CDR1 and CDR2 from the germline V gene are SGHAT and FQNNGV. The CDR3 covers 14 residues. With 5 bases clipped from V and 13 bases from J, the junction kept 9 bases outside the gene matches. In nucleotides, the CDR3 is TGTGCCAGCAGCCCTGGGACTAGCGGGTTCATACAGTTCTTC. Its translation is CASSPGTSGFIQFF.